These 27 T cell receptor beta chains were sequenced from one sample in a study of cytomegalovirus exposure and HLA in healthy donors. The PCR ran on 60 Vbeta and 13 Jbeta primers. Sequenced by immunoSEQ multiplex PCR; TCRdb stores in-frame clones only, minus some. This sample has roughly 120,000 clones, with roughly four fifths found just once. The sample taken for sequencing was PBMCs. The receptors shown here come from a young woman in good health and CMV-seronegative.

The genes are TRBV4-1 and TRBJ1-4; a weak D match, TRBD1 (5 bases). CDR1 and CDR2 from the germline V gene are MGHRA and YSYEKL. The CDR3 is made up of 15 amino acids. V lost 4 bases to trimming and J lost 2 bases, with 11 bases between them. The CDR3 protein is CASSPRGGTNEKLFF. DNA for the CDR3: TGCGCCAGCAGCCCCCGCGGGGGGACTAATGAAAAACTGTTTTTT.

This clone has only a few counts. This chain joins TRBV27 and TRBJ1-5; 7 bases are a match to TRBD1. V dropped 5 bases and J dropped 0; count of bases not matched to a gene: 7. Germline V gene data show CDR1 as MNHEY and CDR2 as SMNVEV (reference sequence). The CDR3 is 16 residues long. CDR3 DNA: TGTGCCAGCAGTCCCCACAGGGGAACTAGCAATCAGCCCCAGCATTTT. Its protein product is CASSPHRGTSNQPQHF.

The chain recombines TRBV30 with TRBJ1-2; TRBD1 aligns across 7 bases. V trimming: 3 bases; J trimming: 5 bases; junction bases outside the gene matches: 9. The CDR3 runs 14 residues. The V gene's germline CDR1 is GTSNPN and CDR2 SVGIG (reference sequence). CDR3 nucleotides: TGTGCCTGGAGCGAAGGACAGGCCAGTTATGGCTACACCTTC. Translated, it gives CAWSEGQASYGYTF.

This rearrangement joins TRBV6-1 to TRBJ1-2; 9 bases agree with TRBD1. Germline CDR1 is MNHNS and CDR2 is SASEGT. This CDR3 has 14 amino acids. Trimming cost V 4 bases and J 5 bases; bases outside gene matches: 5. The CDR3 sequence is CASSVRDRAYGYTF. Here the CDR3 DNA reads TGTGCCAGCAGTGTCCGGGACAGGGCATATGGCTACACCTTC.

The chain is built from TRBV5-1 and TRBJ2-1; 7 bases match TRBD2. The CDR3 spans 16 residues. Germline CDR1 is SGHRS and CDR2 is YFSETQ. With 4 bases clipped from V and 6 bases from J, the junction kept 13 bases outside the gene matches. The CDR3 DNA sequence: TGCGCCAGCAGCCCCGATCGAGCGGGGCTTGGCAATGAGCAGTTCTTC. This encodes CASSPDRAGLGNEQFF. The whole variable domain, filled in from reference TRBV5-1 and TRBJ2-1, reads KAGVTQTPRYLIKTRGQQVTLSCSPISGHRSVSWYQQTPGQGLQFLFEYFSETQRNKGNFPGRFSGRQFSNSRSEMNVSTLELGDSALYLCASSPDRAGLGNEQFFGPGTRLTVL.

In DNA form, the CDR3 reads TGCGCCAGCAGCCAAGGACAGAACAACAATGAGCAGTTCTTC. This translates into CASSQGQNNNEQFF. The rearrangement uses TRBV4-1 and TRBJ2-1; tentative D call: TRBD1 (5 bases). The CDR3 is made up of 14 amino acids. Germline CDR1 reads MGHRA; CDR2 reads YSYEKL. Deletions cut 1 base from V and 5 bases from J, with 9 bases between.

The chain couples TRBV29-1 to TRBJ1-1; 10 positions match TRBD1. Germline loops: CDR1 SQVTM, CDR2 ANQGSEA. The CDR3 runs to 12 residues. The V segment lost 6 bases and the J segment 6 bases; nucleotides outside the gene matches: 4. The CDR3 loop reads CSVGTGASEAFF. In DNA, the CDR3 is TGCAGCGTAGGGACAGGGGCTTCTGAAGCTTTCTTT.

The chain links TRBV5-1 to TRBJ2-7; 10 nucleotides align to TRBD2. Trimming took 1 base from V and 5 from J; bases not matched to a gene: 3. The CDR3 is made up of 14 amino acids. CDR1 and CDR2 from the germline V gene are SGHRS and YFSETQ. DNA for the CDR3: TGCGCCAGCAGCTTGTGGCTAGCGGGGGACGAGCAGTACTTC. It translates to CASSLWLAGDEQYF.

A note on this clone: The conserved closing phenylalanine or tryptophan is absent in this CDR3, likely reflecting a read error. V is TRBV30 and J is TRBJ2-2; D is uncertain. CDR1 and CDR2 (germline): GTSNPN, SVGIG (reference sequence). This CDR3 has 13 amino acids. V lost 4 bases and J 2 bases, leaving 8 bases between the germline ends. The CDR3 DNA reads TGTGCCTGGAACAGCATCAACACCGGGGAGCTGTTTGTT. Residues: CAWNSINTGELFV.

The V gene is TRBV25-1, the J gene TRBJ1-4, with D perhaps TRBD1 (5 bases). CDR1 and CDR2 from the germline V gene are MGHDK and SYGVNS. V was shortened by 1 base and J by 4 bases, with 10 bases between the two germline ends. The CDR3 runs to 15 residues. Here the CDR3 DNA reads TGTGCCAGCAGTGAATTGGCAGGACATAATGAAAAACTGTTTTTT. Translation: CASSELAGHNEKLFF. Supplemented by reference TRBV25-1 and TRBJ1-4, the full variable domain reads EADIYQTPRYLVIGTGKKITLECSQTMGHDKMYWYQQDPGMELHLIHYSYGVNSTEKGDLSSESTVSRIRTEHFPLTLESARPSHTSQYLCASSELAGHNEKLFFGSGTQLSVL.

The V call is TRBV9, the J call TRBJ1-2, with D unresolved. The CDR3 contains 12 residues. The germline gives CDR1 SGDLS, CDR2 YYNGEE. The V gene lost 7 bases and the J gene lost 4 bases, with 11 bases spanning the gap. CDR3 in DNA: TGTGCCAGCGTCCGGGAGGGCTATGGCTACACCTTC. It translates to CASVREGYGYTF.

The V gene is TRBV5-4, the J gene TRBJ1-2; 7 bases match TRBD1. Trimming at V came to 5 bases and at J to 9 bases, leaving 16 bases not matched to a gene. Germline lookup yields CDR1 SGHNT and CDR2 YYREEE (reference sequence). The CDR3 extends over 15 amino acids. The CDR3 bases are TGTGCCAGCAGTCGACAGGGTGGACGAGTGTTTAGCTACACCTTC. This translates into CASSRQGGRVFSYTF.

The CDR3 region is CASSINPGQGFNYGYTF. The CDR3 DNA sequence: TGTGCCAGCAGTATAAACCCCGGACAGGGCTTCAACTATGGCTACACCTTC. The gene calls are TRBV27 and TRBJ1-2, with TRBD1 identical over 8 bases. The CDR3 loop spans 17 amino acids. V shed 5 bases and J 2 bases; nucleotides not matched to a gene: 13. Per the germline V gene, CDR1 is MNHEY and CDR2 is SMNVEV (reference sequence).

This chain uses TRBV29-1 with TRBJ2-7; a weak D match, TRBD1 (5 bases). V was trimmed by 0 bases and J by 5 bases, leaving 14 bases between them. The germline CDR1 and CDR2 sequences are SQVTM and ANQGSEA. The CDR3 spans 14 residues. The CDR3 sequence: CSVEDPPGSNEQYF. The CDR3 bases are TGCAGCGTTGAAGATCCCCCAGGGTCAAACGAGCAGTACTTC.

This chain joins TRBV4-1 and TRBJ2-7; 7 bases are a match to TRBD2. The CDR3 extends over 16 amino acids. J was trimmed by 1 base and V by 2 bases; bases with no gene match: 8. Germline V gene data show CDR1 as MGHRA and CDR2 as YSYEKL. The CDR3 bases are TGCGCCAGCAGCCAACCCCCGTCCGGGGGGTCCTACGAGCAGTACTTC. As protein: CASSQPPSGGSYEQYF.

Concerning this clone itself: The junction differs from germline at one of its ends, possibly a read error. The rearrangement links TRBV5-1 to TRBJ2-5; 9 bases are a match to TRBD2. CDR1 is SGHRS and CDR2 is YFSETQ in the germline V gene. The CDR3 length is 14 residues. CDR3 sequence reads: CASSLSSGEEAQYF. Here the CDR3 DNA reads TGCGCCAGCAGCTTGTCTAGCGGGGAAGAGGCCCAGTACTTC. Full variable domain (missing parts from reference TRBV5-1 and TRBJ2-5): KAGVTQTPRYLIKTRGQQVTLSCSPISGHRSVSWYQQTPGQGLQFLFEYFSETQRNKGNFPGRFSGRQFSNSRSEMNVSTLELGDSALYLCASSLSSGEEAQYFGPGTRLLVL.

This clone was counted only a few times. The V call is TRBV7-9, the J call TRBJ1-5; D gene uncertain. The V end lost 3 bases, the J end lost 5 bases, and 8 bases lay between the germline ends. Germline loops: CDR1 SEHNR, CDR2 FQNEAQ (reference sequence). CDR3 length: 13 amino acids. The DNA of the CDR3 is TGTGCCAGCAGCTTTTCCGGGGATCAGCCCCAGCATTTT. This translates into CASSFSGDQPQHF.

DNA for the CDR3: TGTGCCAGCAGCGTTGGAGGACCAGACACAGATACGCAGTATTTT. It yields the protein CASSVGGPDTDTQYF. This rearrangement joins TRBV9 to TRBJ2-3; D is perhaps TRBD2 (5 bases). The germline V gene has CDR1 SGDLS and CDR2 YYNGEE. The CDR3 runs to 15 residues. V lost 2 bases to trimming and J lost 2 bases, with 12 bases between them.

The V gene is TRBV28, the J gene TRBJ1-1, with TRBD1 matching 7 bases. V was pared by 3 bases and J by 4 bases, with 8 bases of the junction left unmatched. In germline, CDR1 is MDHEN, CDR2 SYDVKM. There are 15 residues in the CDR3. CDR3 residues: CASSFRGAFVTEAFF. The DNA for the CDR3 is TGTGCCAGCAGTTTCAGGGGGGCGTTTGTCACTGAAGCTTTCTTT.

The chain employs TRBV6-6 and TRBJ1-1, with D possibly being TRBD1 (5 bases). V lost 6 bases and J lost 2, with 13 bases in between. The CDR3 covers 14 residues. CDR1 is MNHNY and CDR2 is SVGAGI in the germline V gene (reference sequence). In nucleotides, the CDR3 is TGTGCCAGCAGCGGGAGACAGCGTAACACTGAAGCTTTCTTT. This codes for CASSGRQRNTEAFF.

This sequence joins TRBV5-6 and TRBJ2-6, with D possibly matching TRBD2 (6 bases). Germline V lookup: CDR1 SGHDT, CDR2 YYEEEE. The CDR3 is 19 amino acids. V gave up 1 base and J gave up 0 bases, with 17 bases separating them. The CDR3 DNA follows: TGTGCCAGCAGCTTGTGGGGGGTAGGACGCCTCTCTGGGGCCAACGTCCTGACTTTC. As protein: CASSLWGVGRLSGANVLTF.

The rearrangement uses TRBV28 and TRBJ2-1; possibly TRBD2 for D (6 bases). Trimming removed 5 bases from V and 2 bases from J, with 13 bases in between. CDR1 is MDHEN, CDR2 SYDVKM, per germline. The CDR3 is made up of 15 amino acids. DNA for the CDR3: TGTGCCAGCAGTCTCGGGAGCGTACCCTACAATGAGCAGTTCTTC. Its translation is CASSLGSVPYNEQFF.

The gene calls are TRBV28 and TRBJ1-1, with D maybe TRBD1 (5 bases). The CDR3 loop spans 16 amino acids. Germline assignment: CDR1 MDHEN and CDR2 SYDVKM. Between the trimmed V and J ends, which lost 8 bases and 0 bases, there was a span of 19 bases. CDR3 amino acids: CASGTYSTNMNTEAFF. Written as DNA, the CDR3 is TGTGCCAGCGGGACTTATTCGACGAACATGAACACTGAAGCTTTCTTT.

The chain recombines TRBV4-1 with TRBJ1-2; D may be TRBD1 (5 bases). This CDR3 spans 16 amino acids. The germline V and J ends were trimmed by 1 base and 6 bases, with 18 bases remaining between them. The germline V gene encodes CDR1 MGHRA and CDR2 YSYEKL. The CDR3 region is CASSQVLGQGIHGYTF. CDR3 bases: TGCGCCAGCAGCCAAGTTCTGGGGCAGGGAATACATGGCTACACCTTC.

CDR3 DNA sequence: TGTGCCATTGGACAGGGCGTCGATGAAAAACTGTTTTTT. It specifies CAIGQGVDEKLFF. The J gene is TRBJ1-4, the V gene TRBV5-8, with 8 bases matching TRBD1. Trimming at V came to 9 bases and at J to 6 bases, leaving 7 bases not matched to a gene. From germline, CDR1 is SGHTS and CDR2 YDEGEE. CDR3 length equals 13 residues.

The V gene is TRBV5-1, the J gene TRBJ1-1, with 8 bases matching TRBD1. J was trimmed by 5 bases and V by 6 bases; bases with no gene match: 12. Germline CDR1 reads SGHRS; CDR2 reads YFSETQ. The CDR3 covers 15 residues. CDR3 DNA sequence: TGCGCCAGCACGGGCAGGGGGCGAGTAGGAACTGAAGCTTTCTTT. Its protein is CASTGRGRVGTEAFF.

This clone was seen a single time. V and J are TRBV6-1 and TRBJ1-2, with D unclear. Per the germline V gene, CDR1 is MNHNS and CDR2 is SASEGT. This CDR3 region has 17 residues. V shed 1 base and J shed 5 bases, with 20 bases lying between them. CDR3: CASSEEGRTGSGYGYTF. For the CDR3, the DNA is TGTGCCAGCAGTGAAGAAGGACGCACGGGTTCGGGGTATGGCTACACCTTC.